This T cell receptor (beta chain) originates from a study of T cell changes during pregnancy in multiple sclerosis. The table came from immunoSEQ multiplex PCR; TCRdb's copy has only in-frame clones and leaves some out. Here the sample spans some 68,000 clones, 92% being singletons. Deletions cut 4 bases from V and 0 bases from J, with 13 bases between. Germline CDR1 reads SGDLS; CDR2 reads YYNGEE. This CDR3 has 16 amino acids. The sequence was obtained from a female donor in good health, enrolled as a control in a pregnancy study. The input for sequencing was peripheral blood, taken in the second trimester of pregnancy. This rearrangement joins TRBV9 to TRBJ1-4; D is possibly TRBD1 (6 bases). CDR3 protein: CASSSGQFATNEKLFF. DNA for the CDR3: TGTGCCAGCAGCTCAGGACAGTTTGCAACTAATGAAAAACTGTTTTTT. Supplemented by reference TRBV9 and TRBJ1-4, the full variable domain reads DSGVTQTPKHLITATGQRVTLRCSPRSGDLSVYWYQQSLDQGLQFLIQYYNGEERAKGNILERFSAQQFPDLHSELNLSSLELGDSALYFCASSSGQFATNEKLFFGSGTQLSVL.